The 10 T cell receptor beta chains in this list originate from one sample, sequenced in a study of control samples from healthy donors and cancer patients. The table came from immunoSEQ multiplex PCR; TCRdb's copy has only in-frame clones and leaves some out. The sample carries about 160,000 clones, around 95% recorded once. The specimen was blood. Receptors originate from a woman aged 55-75 years in good health.

The rearrangement joins TRBV30 to TRBJ1-1; perhaps TRBD1 as D (5 bases). CDR3 length: 12 amino acids. Trimming shortened V by 5 bases and J by 1 base, and 8 bases separated the two germline ends. Germline V gives CDR1 GTSNPN, CDR2 SVGIG (reference sequence). In DNA form, the CDR3 reads TGTGCCTGGGAGCAGGGGAACACTGAAGCTTTCTTT. Its protein is CAWEQGNTEAFF.

The chain links TRBV18 to TRBJ2-7; D is unclear. CDR3 size: 15 residues. Deletions cut 2 bases from V and 0 bases from J, with 11 bases between. In germline, CDR1 is KGHSH, CDR2 LQKENI. CDR3 DNA sequence: TGTGCCAGCTCACCAGGATTGTCCAGCTCCTACGAGCAGTACTTC. This gives the protein CASSPGLSSSYEQYF.

The chain carries TRBV2 and TRBJ1-2; TRBD1 matches at 7 bases. J lost 5 bases, V lost 5 bases, and 5 bases had no gene match. Germline CDR1 reads SNHLY; CDR2 reads FYNNEI. The CDR3 loop spans 13 amino acids. DNA of the CDR3: TGTGCCAGCAGTTGGGACAGTTCATATGGCTACACCTTC. This translates into CASSWDSSYGYTF.

The chain combines TRBV6-2 or TRBV6-3 with TRBJ1-2; D may be TRBD1 (5 bases). V lost 2 bases to trimming and J lost 0 bases, with 10 bases between them. This CDR3 has 15 residues. Germline loops: CDR1 MNHEY, CDR2 SVGEGT. In DNA form, the CDR3 reads TGTGCCAGCAGTTACGGAGACAGAACTAACTATGGCTACACCTTC. It encodes CASSYGDRTNYGYTF.

V and J are TRBV7-9 and TRBJ2-1; 8 nucleotides align to TRBD2. Trimming removed 5 bases from V and 9 bases from J; junction bases left unmatched: 15. This CDR3 has 16 residues. The germline V gene has CDR1 SEHNR and CDR2 FQNEAQ (reference sequence). CDR3 sequence reads: CASSRHPLAGKSEQFF. Written as DNA, the CDR3 is TGTGCCAGCAGCCGACACCCCTTAGCGGGGAAGAGTGAGCAGTTCTTC.

The chain employs TRBV6-6 and TRBJ1-2; D uncertain. This CDR3 is built from 11 residues. CDR1 is MNHNY, CDR2 SVGAGI, per germline (reference sequence). V was pared by 4 bases and J by 8 bases, with 8 bases between. CDR3 in amino acids: CASSSSLGYTF. Written as DNA, the CDR3 is TGTGCCAGCAGTTCCTCCTTGGGCTACACCTTC.

This chain links TRBV6-6 with TRBJ1-4; D not resolved. Trimming left V 0 bases short and J 10 bases short, with 3 bases between. The CDR3 contains 11 residues. The germline V gene has CDR1 MNHNY and CDR2 SVGAGI (reference sequence). Here the CDR3 reads CASSYSGKLFF. CDR3 sequence (DNA): TGTGCCAGCAGTTACTCGGGAAAACTGTTTTTT.

The V gene is TRBV2, the J gene TRBJ1-5, with 8 nucleotides matching TRBD1. V was pared by 0 bases and J by 1 base, with 14 bases of the junction left unmatched. The germline gives CDR1 SNHLY, CDR2 FYNNEI. The CDR3 is 20 residues long. As DNA, the CDR3 is TGTGCCAGCAGTGAAGCGCTTTTGGTTGGGGCAGGGGGCAGCAATCAGCCCCAGCATTTT. It codes for CASSEALLVGAGGSNQPQHF.

The rearrangement joins TRBV23-1 to TRBJ1-4, with D tentatively TRBD1 (6 bases). TRBV23-1 belongs to the ORF category, with a function that is uncertain. The length of the CDR3 is 11 residues. The V end was cut by 3 bases, the J end by 14 bases, with 10 bases between. In DNA, the CDR3 is TGCGCCAGCAGTCACCGGGGGGCGCTGTTTTTT. Translation: CASSHRGALFF.

The CDR3 DNA is TGTGCATTACAGCAGTCCCCGGGCTCCTACAATGAGCAGTTCTTC. Translation gives CALQQSPGSYNEQFF. V gene TRBV6-5 combines with J gene TRBJ2-1; D gene ambiguous. There are 15 residues in the CDR3. The germline CDR1 and CDR2 sequences are MNHEY and SVGAGI.